This paragraph covers one T cell receptor beta chain sequence. Original handling: Cell counts per sample came from amplifying reference gene primers. This table comes from immunoSEQ multiplex PCR, and its TCRdb copy is limited to in-frame clones, with some not included. The DNA was the basis for D and trimming; V, J and clone size are from that table. This table has around 87,000 clones, about 89% appearing once. V lost 5 bases and J 7 bases, leaving 15 bases between the germline ends. Germline assignment: CDR1 LNHDA and CDR2 SQIVND (reference sequence). The CDR3 runs to 14 residues. This sample is drawn from a study of blood T cell repertoires in COVID-19. Study as a whole: There were acute and convalescent COVID-19 samples, and they came from the United States, Italy and Spain.

The sequenced sample consisted of peripheral blood. The chain combines TRBV19 with TRBJ1-5; maybe TRBD1 (6 bases). The TCR was taken from a man aged 50-59 years with acute or convalescent COVID-19. CDR3 amino acids: CASSLQGLRQPQHF. The CDR3 DNA sequence: TGTGCCAGTAGTTTACAGGGCCTGCGGCAGCCCCAGCATTTT.